The next 27 T cell receptor beta chains were all read from a single sample in a study of blood T cell repertoires in COVID-19. Libraries were prepared by immunoSEQ multiplex PCR; TCRdb keeps only in-frame clonotypes and omits some of them. The data contain 450,000 to 500,000 clones, 70% to 90% of them singletons. Source material: peripheral blood. The receptors were sampled from a human donor in a cohort sampled during active COVID-19.

The rearrangement links TRBV18 to TRBJ2-1, with a tentative D call TRBD1 (6 bases). Trimming left V 3 bases short and J 7 bases short, with 19 bases between. The germline gives CDR1 KGHSH, CDR2 LQKENI. This CDR3 has 16 amino acids. The CDR3 loop is CASSPFGGSERNEQFF. The CDR3, as DNA: TGTGCCAGCTCACCTTTTGGGGGCTCGGAACGAAATGAGCAGTTCTTC.

The chain combines TRBV30 with TRBJ1-2; D possibly corresponds to TRBD1 (5 bases). The CDR3 sequence is 14 residues long. The germline V and J ends were trimmed by 0 bases and 6 bases, with 14 bases remaining between them. The germline gives CDR1 GTSNPN, CDR2 SVGIG (reference sequence). CDR3 bases: TGTGCCTGGAGTGTCGTCTGGGGGGTAAATGGCTACACCTTC. This gives the protein CAWSVVWGVNGYTF.

J is TRBJ2-4 and V is TRBV6-5; D is unclear. Germline V gene lookup returns CDR1 MNHEY and CDR2 SVGAGI. V was trimmed by 7 bases and J by 6 bases, leaving 10 bases between them. The CDR3 sequence is 12 residues long. CDR3 sequence reads: CASTQVLNIQYF. The CDR3 DNA sequence: TGTGCCAGCACTCAGGTTTTAAACATTCAGTACTTC.

Comment on this clone: One end of the junction is discordant with germline, which a read error may explain. The V gene is TRBV4-3, the J gene TRBJ1-2, with 7 bases lining up with TRBD1. CDR3 length: 15 residues. Germline V CDR1 and CDR2: LGHNA, YSLEER. CDR3 nucleotides: TGCACCAGCAGCCACGTAACAGGGGATGGGGATGGCTACACCTTC. It codes for CTSSHVTGDGDGYTF.

V and J are TRBV19 and TRBJ2-1, with 7 positions matching TRBD1. J gave up 4 bases and V 10 bases, and 7 bases lay outside the gene matches. The CDR3 loop spans 13 amino acids. Germline-derived CDR1 and CDR2 are LNHDA and SQIVND (reference sequence). In DNA, the CDR3 is TGTGCCACTGGGACACAGGGGTACAATGAGCAGTTCTTC. Its translation: CATGTQGYNEQFF.

V usage is TRBV5-8 and J usage is TRBJ1-1; 8 nucleotides line up with TRBD1. The V and J ends lost 4 bases and 4 bases, in that order; junction bases with no gene match: 12. Germline CDR1 is SGHTS and CDR2 is YDEGEE. CDR3 size: 16 residues. This CDR3 reads CASSGGPSRGLTEAFF. CDR3 in DNA: TGTGCCAGCAGCGGTGGACCTTCCAGGGGGCTCACTGAAGCTTTCTTT. Together with reference TRBV5-8 and TRBJ1-1, the CDR3 gives the full variable domain: EAGVTQSPTHLIKTRGQQATLRCSPISGHTSVYWYQQALGLGLQFLLWYDEGEERNRGNFPPRFSGRQFPNYSSELNVNALELEDSALYLCASSGGPSRGLTEAFFGQGTRLTVV.

The chain joins TRBV18 to TRBJ2-7, with 9 bases matching TRBD1. The germline CDR1 and CDR2 sequences are KGHSH and LQKENI. The ends lost 2 bases at V and 3 bases at J; junction bases unmatched: 8. CDR3 length: 16 residues. The CDR3: CASSPVGQGGSYEQYF. The CDR3 nucleotides are TGTGCCAGCTCACCAGTGGGACAGGGAGGAAGCTACGAGCAGTACTTC.

CDR3 bases: TGCAGCGTTGAACCAACAGGGCCGAGCTATGGCTACACCTTC. Translated, it gives CSVEPTGPSYGYTF. The chain links TRBV29-1 to TRBJ1-2, with D tentatively TRBD1 (6 bases). The V end was cut by 2 bases, the J end by 4 bases, with 14 bases between. CDR1 and CDR2 (germline): SQVTM, ANQGSEA. This CDR3 contains 14 residues.

The CDR3 loop is CASSPRLAGRLRADTQYF. The CDR3 DNA follows: TGTGCCAGTAGTCCGCGACTAGCGGGAAGGCTCAGGGCAGATACGCAGTATTTT. The J gene is TRBJ2-3, the V gene TRBV19, with 11 positions matching TRBD2. The CDR3 length is 18 residues. The V gene's germline CDR1 is LNHDA and CDR2 SQIVND (reference sequence). V lost 5 bases to trimming and J lost 4 bases; unmatched junction nucleotides: 14.

The chain links TRBV27 to TRBJ2-2; TRBD2 agrees at 9 bases. J lost 7 bases, V lost 7 bases, and 7 bases had no gene match. Germline loops: CDR1 MNHEY, CDR2 SMNVEV (reference sequence). This CDR3 has 14 residues. The CDR3 nucleotides are TGTGCCAGCAACGGGGCGGGAGGGGGCGGGGAGCTGTTTTTT. Its protein is CASNGAGGGGELFF.

The rearrangement joins TRBV4-2 to TRBJ1-2; 9 nucleotides agree with TRBD1. This CDR3 is 16 amino acids long. From germline, CDR1 is LGHNA and CDR2 YNFKEQ. After removal of 4 bases from V and 0 bases from J, the junction contained 6 bases not matched to a gene. The DNA of the CDR3 is TGTGCCAGCAGCCTTTGGGGACAGGGTTCTAACTATGGCTACACCTTC. Amino acid sequence: CASSLWGQGSNYGYTF.

The chain uses TRBV29-1 and TRBJ2-7, with D tentatively TRBD2 (6 bases). Between the trimmed V and J ends, which lost 4 bases and 2 bases, there was a span of 15 bases. The CDR3 contains 14 residues. Germline-derived CDR1 and CDR2 are SQVTM and ANQGSEA. The CDR3 bases are TGCAGCGTTGTATCAGGGAGGTCCCCCTACGAGCAGTACTTC. It encodes CSVVSGRSPYEQYF.

The chain uses TRBV7-9 and TRBJ2-5, with D perhaps TRBD2 (7 bases). The CDR3 runs to 15 residues. The germline V gene has CDR1 SEHNR and CDR2 FQNEAQ (reference sequence). V was cut by 4 bases and J by 5 bases, with 17 bases left in between. CDR3 sequence (DNA): TGTGCCAGCAGCTCTAGCGGAGAAGGGGGTGAGACCCAGTACTTC. This codes for CASSSSGEGGETQYF.

The chain recombines TRBV18 with TRBJ2-2, with D maybe TRBD2 (5 bases). Germline V gives CDR1 KGHSH, CDR2 LQKENI. The CDR3 loop spans 14 amino acids. V lost 6 bases and J 6 bases, leaving 14 bases between the germline ends. This chain's CDR3 is CASSPSVEAGELFF. For the CDR3, the DNA is TGTGCCAGCTCCCCTTCTGTGGAGGCCGGGGAGCTGTTTTTT.

The J gene is TRBJ2-2, the V gene TRBV11-3; TRBD1 agrees at 7 bases. There are 16 residues in the CDR3. The germline V gene encodes CDR1 SGHNT and CDR2 YENEEA. Trimming removed 1 base from V and 0 bases from J; junction bases left unmatched: 2. CDR3 protein: CASSLGTGANTGELFF. The CDR3 DNA follows: TGTGCCAGCAGCTTAGGAACAGGGGCGAACACCGGGGAGCTGTTTTTT.

The rearrangement uses TRBV6-5 and TRBJ1-1, with TRBD1 matching 7 bases. The CDR3 sequence is 14 residues long. From germline, CDR1 is MNHEY and CDR2 SVGAGI. J gave up 7 bases and V 5 bases, and 10 bases lay outside the gene matches. Here the CDR3 DNA reads TGTGCCAGCAGTAAGGGGACAGAGAACTATGAAGCTTTCTTT. Protein: CASSKGTENYEAFF.

V gene TRBV19 combines with J gene TRBJ1-1, with 9 positions matching TRBD1. Trimming cost V 7 bases and J 3 bases; bases outside gene matches: 9. CDR3 length equals 15 residues. The germline CDR1 and CDR2 sequences are LNHDA and SQIVND (reference sequence). CDR3 nucleotides: TGTGCCAGTACTAACAGGGGGCATAAGTACACTGAAGCTTTCTTT. The encoded protein is CASTNRGHKYTEAFF. Supplemented by reference TRBV19 and TRBJ1-1, the full variable domain reads DGGITQSPKYLFRKEGQNVTLSCEQNLNHDAMYWYRQDPGQGLRLIYYSQIVNDFQKGDIAEGYSVSREKKESFPLTVTSAQKNPTAFYLCASTNRGHKYTEAFFGQGTRLTVV.

The V gene is TRBV7-6, the J gene TRBJ2-5; the D gene is possibly TRBD1 (5 bases). V was pared by 0 bases and J by 2 bases, with 10 bases between. The CDR3 length is 15 residues. The germline CDR1 and CDR2 sequences are SGHVS and FNYEAQ. The CDR3 sequence is CASSLAATEQETQYF. The CDR3 region has the DNA TGTGCCAGCAGCTTAGCGGCGACAGAACAAGAGACCCAGTACTTC.

The CDR3 spells CSVVEGAVGQPQHF. The CDR3 DNA reads as TGCAGCGTTGTAGAGGGGGCCGTCGGTCAGCCCCAGCATTTT. The genes are TRBV29-1 and TRBJ1-5; 7 positions match TRBD1. V was pared by 4 bases and J by 6 bases, with 9 bases of the junction left unmatched. The CDR3 contains 14 residues. Germline V gives CDR1 SQVTM, CDR2 ANQGSEA.

The chain couples TRBV21-1 to TRBJ1-2; the listed D gene, TRBD1, was not tested against the DNA. TRBV21-1 has pseudogene status. This CDR3 contains 17 residues. CDR3 sequence reads: CASSTRDRVPDGDGYTF. CDR3 bases: TGTGCCAGCAGCACCCGGGACAGGGTCCCAGACGGGGATGGCTACACCTTC.

The sample holds one count of this clone. The chain is built from TRBV7-3 and TRBJ2-3, with 9 bases aligning to TRBD1. Unmatched junction bases numbered 4, after V lost 5 bases and J lost 1 base. The CDR3 extends over 15 amino acids. Germline V gene sequence: CDR1 SGHTA, CDR2 FQGTGA. The CDR3 region has the DNA TGTGCCAGCAGCCCCCGGACAGGGGGCACAGATACGCAGTATTTT. As protein: CASSPRTGGTDTQYF. Full variable domain (rest looked up from reference TRBV7-3 and TRBJ2-3): GAGVSQTPSNKVTEKGKYVELRCDPISGHTALYWYRQSLGQGPEFLIYFQGTGAADDSGLPNDRFFAVRPEGSVSTLKIQRTERGDSAVYLCASSPRTGGTDTQYFGPGTRLTVL.

The V call is TRBV11-2, the J call TRBJ2-1; the match to TRBD1 covers 9 bases. This CDR3 has 16 residues. Trimming cost V 2 bases and J 2 bases; bases outside gene matches: 4. Per the germline V gene, CDR1 is SGHAT and CDR2 is FQNNGV. CDR3 sequence: CASSLWDRDPYNEQFF. The CDR3, as DNA: TGTGCCAGCAGCTTATGGGACAGGGACCCCTACAATGAGCAGTTCTTC.

The rearrangement links TRBV29-1 to TRBJ1-2; D might be TRBD1 (6 bases). Germline CDR1 reads SQVTM; CDR2 reads ANQGSEA. With 5 bases removed from V and 4 bases from J, the gap between germline ends came to 11 bases. The CDR3 runs 12 residues. The CDR3 region has the DNA TGCAGCGTTTGGACAGATGGCTATGGCTACACCTTC. This encodes CSVWTDGYGYTF.

V usage is TRBV7-2 and J usage is TRBJ1-1; 9 bases agree with TRBD1. V gave up 5 bases and J gave up 7 bases; unmatched junction bases: 5. Germline CDR1 SGHTA, CDR2 FQGNSA. The CDR3 length is 13 residues. CDR3 residues: CASSLDRGGEAFF. The CDR3 bases are TGTGCCAGCAGCCTGGACAGGGGTGGTGAAGCTTTCTTT.

The chain employs TRBV24-1 and TRBJ1-1, with D tentatively TRBD1 (6 bases). Looked up from germline, CDR1 is KGHDR and CDR2 is SFDVKD. There are 13 residues in the CDR3. The germline V and J ends were trimmed by 3 bases and 3 bases, with 7 bases remaining between them. The CDR3 nucleotides are TGTGCCACCAGTGATGACAGGTACACTGAAGCTTTCTTT. Translated, it gives CATSDDRYTEAFF.

This sequence joins TRBV6-2 or TRBV6-3 and TRBJ2-5; 11 bases map to TRBD1. Germline CDR1 is MNHEY and CDR2 is SVGEGT. Unmatched junction bases numbered 11, after V lost 4 bases and J lost 4 bases. The CDR3 is made up of 17 amino acids. CDR3 in amino acids: CASSSSLGQGAGETQYF. The CDR3 region has the DNA TGTGCCAGCAGTTCCTCCTTAGGACAGGGGGCAGGAGAGACCCAGTACTTC.

The chain has TRBV5-1 and TRBJ1-4; TRBD1 matches 8 bases. Looked up from germline, CDR1 is SGHRS and CDR2 is YFSETQ. The CDR3 length is 15 residues. The junction had 1 base not matched to a gene; V was cut back by 0 bases and J by 3 bases. The CDR3 DNA sequence: TGCGCCAGCAGCTTGGGGACAGGGTCTAATGAAAAACTGTTTTTT. This gives the protein CASSLGTGSNEKLFF.